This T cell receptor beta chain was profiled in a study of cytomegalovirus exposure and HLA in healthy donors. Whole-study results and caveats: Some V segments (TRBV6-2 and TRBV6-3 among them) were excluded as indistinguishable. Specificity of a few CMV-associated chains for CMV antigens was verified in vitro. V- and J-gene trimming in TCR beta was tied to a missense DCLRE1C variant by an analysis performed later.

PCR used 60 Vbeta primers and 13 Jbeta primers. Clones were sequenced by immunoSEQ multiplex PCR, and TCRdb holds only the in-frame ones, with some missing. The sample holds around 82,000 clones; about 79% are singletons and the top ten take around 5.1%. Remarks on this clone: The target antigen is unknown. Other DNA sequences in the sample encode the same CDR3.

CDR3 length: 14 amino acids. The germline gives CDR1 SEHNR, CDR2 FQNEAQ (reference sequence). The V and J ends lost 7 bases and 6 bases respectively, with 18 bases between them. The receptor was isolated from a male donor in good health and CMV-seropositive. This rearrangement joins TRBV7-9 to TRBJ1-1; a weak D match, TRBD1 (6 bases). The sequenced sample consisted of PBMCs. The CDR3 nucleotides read TGTGCCAGCACCATCGGGCAGGGGCTCGCTGAAGCTTTCTTT. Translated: CASTIGQGLAEAFF.